Below are 14 T cell receptor beta chains sequenced from a single sample in a study of cytomegalovirus exposure and HLA in healthy donors. With 60 Vbeta and 13 Jbeta primers, the PCR was carried out. Only in-frame clones appear in the TCRdb table, and some are missing; sequencing was by immunoSEQ multiplex PCR. Found here are tens of thousands of clones, more than 80% of them singletons; the top ten hold roughly 2.2%. Material: PBMCs. These receptors all come from a young man in good health and CMV-seronegative.

This sequence joins TRBV11-2 and TRBJ2-2, with D possibly TRBD1 on 5 matching bases. CDR3 size: 13 residues. V dropped 5 bases and J dropped 5 bases, with 9 bases sitting between them. Germline assignment: CDR1 SGHAT and CDR2 FQNNGV. CDR3 loop: CASSLHRTGELFF. CDR3 nucleotide sequence: TGTGCCAGCAGCCTACACAGGACCGGGGAGCTGTTTTTT.

The rearrangement links TRBV6-1 to TRBJ1-1; 7 nucleotides agree with TRBD1. V trimming: 1 base; J trimming: 5 bases; junction bases outside the gene matches: 7. This CDR3 is 15 amino acids long. Germline V gene lookup returns CDR1 MNHNS and CDR2 SASEGT. The CDR3 region is CASSEGPGGYTEAFF. CDR3 nucleotides: TGTGCCAGCAGTGAAGGGCCAGGGGGTTATACTGAAGCTTTCTTT.

The chain combines TRBV18 with TRBJ2-2; D might be TRBD2 (5 bases). There are 15 residues in the CDR3. The germline gives CDR1 KGHSH, CDR2 LQKENI. Trimming stripped 3 bases from V and 2 bases from J, with 10 bases between. CDR3 in DNA: TGTGCCAGCTCACCGGTAGCGCGAAACACCGGGGAGCTGTTTTTT. Amino acid sequence: CASSPVARNTGELFF.

This clone was detected a few times. The chain couples TRBV2 to TRBJ1-1; maybe TRBD1 (5 bases). CDR1 is SNHLY and CDR2 is FYNNEI in the germline V gene. The CDR3 is 13 residues long. V was trimmed by 3 bases and J by 3 bases, leaving 8 bases between them. The CDR3: CASSEGGDTEAFF. The DNA of the CDR3 is TGTGCCAGCAGTGAGGGGGGGGACACTGAAGCTTTCTTT. Together with reference TRBV2 and TRBJ1-1, the CDR3 gives the full variable domain: EPEVTQTPSHQVTQMGQEVILRCVPISNHLYFYWYRQILGQKVEFLVSFYNNEISEKSEIFDDQFSVERPDGSNFTLKIRSTKLEDSAMYFCASSEGGDTEAFFGQGTRLTVV.

The gene calls are TRBV7-6 and TRBJ2-1; 7 nucleotides agree with TRBD1. Looked up from germline, CDR1 is SGHVS and CDR2 is FNYEAQ. The CDR3 is made up of 16 amino acids. The V and J ends lost 1 base and 4 bases, in that order; junction bases with no gene match: 7. The DNA of the CDR3 is TGTGCCAGCAGCTTAGAATGGGGACAGAATTACAATGAGCAGTTCTTC. Its protein product is CASSLEWGQNYNEQFF.

The chain has TRBV11-2 and TRBJ2-5; perhaps TRBD1 as D (5 bases). CDR1 is SGHAT, CDR2 FQNNGV, per germline. V gave up 1 base and J gave up 4 bases, with 7 bases separating them. The CDR3 extends over 13 amino acids. This CDR3 reads CASSLAGPETQYF. As DNA, the CDR3 is TGTGCCAGCAGCTTAGCAGGGCCAGAGACCCAGTACTTC.

This clone was recorded only once. The rearrangement joins TRBV6-5 to TRBJ1-5; no definite D call. The CDR3 is made up of 16 amino acids. V was clipped by 2 bases and J by 5 bases, with 16 bases between them. Germline assignment: CDR1 MNHEY and CDR2 SVGAGI. The CDR3 nucleotides read TGTGCCAGCAGTTACAGGGTAAGCGGTGGGGATCAGCCCCAGCATTTT. This gives the protein CASSYRVSGGDQPQHF.

V and J are TRBV21-1 and TRBJ2-1; the tabulated D call, TRBD2, remains unverified against the DNA. TRBV21-1 is recorded as a pseudogene. The CDR3 has 16 amino acids. The CDR3 is CASSKDWREGLNEQFF. DNA for the CDR3: TGTGCCAGCAGCAAAGACTGGCGGGAGGGCTTAAATGAGCAGTTCTTC.

The chain couples TRBV4-1 to TRBJ1-4; D unresolved. V lost 0 bases to trimming and J lost 0 bases, with 8 bases between them. CDR3 size: 16 residues. Germline CDR1 is MGHRA and CDR2 is YSYEKL. Here the CDR3 DNA reads TGCGCCAGCAGCCAAGATCGAGGTGCAACTAATGAAAAACTGTTTTTT. It encodes CASSQDRGATNEKLFF.

CDR3 loop: CASSSSGFEQYF. CDR3 nucleotide sequence: TGTGCCAGCAGTTCTTCAGGCTTCGAGCAGTACTTC. The chain links TRBV28 to TRBJ2-5, with no clear D. The J call is in doubt because the DNA end fits TRBJ2-7 better. This CDR3 is built from 12 residues. CDR1 and CDR2 from the germline V gene are MDHEN and SYDVKM.

The chain has TRBV19 and TRBJ2-3, with 9 bases that match TRBD2. Germline CDR1 is LNHDA and CDR2 is SQIVND (reference sequence). The CDR3 extends over 17 amino acids. Unmatched junction bases numbered 8, after V lost 0 bases and J lost 4 bases. The CDR3 region is CASSIEGLAGSADTQYF. The CDR3 DNA follows: TGTGCCAGTAGTATAGAGGGGCTAGCGGGAAGCGCAGATACGCAGTATTTT.

V usage is TRBV4-3 and J usage is TRBJ2-1, with TRBD2 matching over 12 bases. Germline CDR1 is LGHNA and CDR2 is YSLEER. V dropped 4 bases and J dropped 0; count of bases not matched to a gene: 7. CDR3 length: 18 residues. The CDR3 reads CASSLGLAGQSSYNEQFF. The CDR3 DNA reads as TGCGCCAGCAGCCTCGGACTAGCGGGACAAAGCTCCTACAATGAGCAGTTCTTC.

This chain connects TRBV4-3 to TRBJ2-3, with TRBD2 matching over 9 bases. Germline V gives CDR1 LGHNA, CDR2 YSLEER. The junction had 13 bases not matched to a gene; V was cut back by 3 bases and J by 0 bases. This CDR3 contains 19 residues. For the CDR3, the DNA is TGCGCCAGCAGCCAGGTAGCGGGAGTAGCGGGTACTAGCACAGATACGCAGTATTTT. Translated, it gives CASSQVAGVAGTSTDTQYF.

The chain has TRBV30 and TRBJ1-1, with D tentatively TRBD1 (6 bases). Trimming removed 4 bases from V and 0 bases from J, with 12 bases in between. The germline V gene has CDR1 GTSNPN and CDR2 SVGIG (reference sequence). CDR3 length: 14 residues. CDR3 in DNA: TGTGCCTGGATTCCACAGGGAATGAACACTGAAGCTTTCTTT. It is translated as CAWIPQGMNTEAFF. Full variable domain (remainder filled in from reference TRBV30 and TRBJ1-1): SQTIHQWPATLVQPVGSPLSLECTVEGTSNPNLYWYRQAAGRGLQLLFYSVGIGQISSEVPQNLSASRPQDRQFILSSKKLLLSDSGFYLCAWIPQGMNTEAFFGQGTRLTVV.